Following are 29 T cell receptor beta chains from one sample sequenced in a study of T cell responses to AZD1222 COVID-19 vaccine. The protocol was immunoSEQ multiplex PCR, while the TCRdb copy is restricted to in-frame clones and leaves out a portion. The repertoire holds roughly 150,000 clones, with around 87% as singletons. Here the sequenced sample was peripheral blood, taken 28 days after the second AZD1222 dose. Every receptor here comes from an adult who received the AZD1222 COVID-19 vaccine.

The chain recombines TRBV7-2 with TRBJ2-3, with 8 bases aligning to TRBD2. CDR1 SGHTA and CDR2 FQGNSA come from the germline V gene. The CDR3 spans 17 residues. V was pared by 4 bases and J by 4 bases, with 13 bases of the junction left unmatched. The CDR3 sequence is CASSSSTSGRGADTQYF. Written as DNA, the CDR3 is TGTGCCAGCAGCTCCTCCACTAGCGGAAGGGGTGCAGATACGCAGTATTTT.

This rearrangement joins TRBV11-2 to TRBJ2-5; unclear D gene. Germline lookup yields CDR1 SGHAT and CDR2 FQNNGV. Trimming removed 5 bases from V and 4 bases from J, with 17 bases in between. The CDR3 runs 15 residues. CDR3 region: CASSPGEVRLETQYF. CDR3 bases: TGTGCCAGCAGCCCGGGCGAAGTCAGACTAGAGACCCAGTACTTC.

The chain has TRBV7-8 and TRBJ1-2; 9 nucleotides match TRBD1. This CDR3 is 17 amino acids long. Germline V CDR1 and CDR2: SGHVS, FQNEAQ. Trimming removed 3 bases from V and 4 bases from J; junction bases left unmatched: 12. For the CDR3, the DNA is TGTGCCAGCAGCTTGGTCGCCGGACAGGGGAGGACCTATGGCTACACCTTC. Translation: CASSLVAGQGRTYGYTF.

In its sample, this clone was seen a few times. The genes are TRBV9 and TRBJ2-2; D is possibly TRBD1 (6 bases). This CDR3 has 15 residues. Germline-derived CDR1 and CDR2 are SGDLS and YYNGEE. V lost 0 bases to trimming and J lost 3 bases, with 9 bases between them. The CDR3 loop reads CASSVGGQYTGELFF. DNA for the CDR3: TGTGCCAGCAGCGTAGGCGGACAGTACACCGGGGAGCTGTTTTTT.

The rearrangement links TRBV14 to TRBJ2-1; D is possibly TRBD2 (5 bases). CDR3 length equals 12 residues. Per germline, CDR1 SGHDN and CDR2 FVKESK. The V end was cut by 6 bases, the J end by 9 bases, with 12 bases between. The CDR3 DNA follows: TGTGCCAGCAGAGGCGGGTCTGTTGAGCAGTTCTTC. It specifies CASRGGSVEQFF. The whole variable domain, remainder taken from reference TRBV14 and TRBJ2-1, is EAGVTQFPSHSVIEKGQTVTLRCDPISGHDNLYWYRRVMGKEIKFLLHFVKESKQDESGMPNNRFLAERTGGTYSTLKVQPAELEDSGVYFCASRGGSVEQFFGPGTRLTVL.

The chain employs TRBV3-1 (or the pseudogene TRBV3-2) and TRBJ1-1; TRBD1 matches 7 bases. This CDR3 contains 14 residues. J gave up 2 bases and V 5 bases, and 5 bases lay outside the gene matches. The germline V gene encodes CDR1 LGHDT and CDR2 YNNKEL (reference sequence). The CDR3 loop is CASSYNRGNTEAFF. DNA of the CDR3: TGTGCCAGCAGCTACAACAGGGGAAACACTGAAGCTTTCTTT.

The V and J genes are TRBV5-1 and TRBJ1-2, with 9 bases matching TRBD1. This CDR3 region has 14 residues. The V gene's germline CDR1 is SGHRS and CDR2 YFSETQ. The V segment lost 4 bases and the J segment 6 bases; nucleotides outside the gene matches: 7. CDR3 nucleotides: TGCGCCAGCAGCCTCGGGACAGGGTTGGATGGCTACACCTTC. This gives the protein CASSLGTGLDGYTF. The variable domain in full, with the rest retrieved from reference TRBV5-1 and TRBJ1-2, is KAGVTQTPRYLIKTRGQQVTLSCSPISGHRSVSWYQQTPGQGLQFLFEYFSETQRNKGNFPGRFSGRQFSNSRSEMNVSTLELGDSALYLCASSLGTGLDGYTFGSGTRLTVV.

This rearrangement joins TRBV30 to TRBJ2-2, with D unresolved. CDR1 is GTSNPN, CDR2 SVGIG, per germline (reference sequence). The CDR3 loop spans 13 amino acids. V was pared by 3 bases and J by 3 bases, with 8 bases between. CDR3 loop: CAWREGYTGELFF. The DNA of the CDR3 is TGTGCCTGGAGGGAAGGGTACACCGGGGAGCTGTTTTTT.

This clone was recorded only once. The chain is built from TRBV28 and TRBJ2-2; TRBD1 matches 9 bases. With 2 bases clipped from V and 5 bases from J, the junction kept 6 bases outside the gene matches. This CDR3 has 16 residues. Germline V gene data show CDR1 as MDHEN and CDR2 as SYDVKM. The CDR3 DNA reads as TGTGCCAGCAGTTTAACCCTCGGACAGGGGACCGGGGAGCTGTTTTTT. Amino acids: CASSLTLGQGTGELFF.

V is TRBV29-1 and J is TRBJ2-7, with D possibly matching TRBD1 (5 bases). V gave up 4 bases and J gave up 3 bases, with 10 bases separating them. Germline values: CDR1 SQVTM, CDR2 ANQGSEA. The CDR3 consists of 12 residues. The DNA for the CDR3 is TGCAGCGTTGGTACGACAGTCTACGAGCAGTACTTC. This sequence encodes CSVGTTVYEQYF.

The chain carries TRBV29-1 and TRBJ2-2; 9 bases map to TRBD2. CDR1 SQVTM and CDR2 ANQGSEA come from the germline V gene. The V segment lost 0 bases and the J segment 5 bases; nucleotides outside the gene matches: 7. The CDR3 length is 16 residues. The CDR3 DNA reads as TGCAGCGTTGAAGAACGGCGGGAGGGCCGGACCGGGGAGCTGTTTTTT. This sequence encodes CSVEERREGRTGELFF.

The CDR3 spells CASSSRTDTQYF. The CDR3 DNA reads TGTGCCAGCAGTTCCAGGACAGATACGCAGTATTTT. The chain links TRBV12-3 or TRBV12-4 to TRBJ2-3; no firm D call. CDR3 length equals 12 residues. V was clipped by 4 bases and J by 3 bases, with 5 bases between them.

This chain joins TRBV10-3 and TRBJ1-2; no firm D call. Germline V CDR1 and CDR2: ENHRY, SYGVKD. Trimming left V 9 bases short and J 3 bases short, with 14 bases between. The CDR3 has 13 amino acids. CDR3 nucleotide sequence: TGTGCCATTGGACGGAATGCGGACTATGGCTACACCTTC. It specifies CAIGRNADYGYTF.

This clone was seen ten or more times. The rearrangement uses TRBV4-2 and TRBJ2-3; tentatively, D is TRBD1 (6 bases). This CDR3 has 16 amino acids. CDR1 LGHNA and CDR2 YNFKEQ come from the germline V gene. Trimming removed 1 base at V and 5 bases at J, with 16 bases between. The CDR3 DNA follows: TGTGCCAGCAGCCAAGGAGGGATGGGGGCGGGAGATACGCAGTATTTT. It is translated as CASSQGGMGAGDTQYF.

The chain couples TRBV24-1 to TRBJ1-2; D unclear. The CDR3 totals 12 residues. The ends were cut back, 3 bases at V and 7 bases at J, with 8 bases in the middle. In germline, CDR1 is KGHDR, CDR2 SFDVKD. The CDR3 nucleotides read TGTGCCACCAGTGATCCAGCCTCTGGCTACACCTTC. It codes for CATSDPASGYTF.

This clone was recorded a few times. The genes are TRBV19 and TRBJ2-5; D is uncertain. This CDR3 comprises 13 residues. Germline loops: CDR1 LNHDA, CDR2 SQIVND (reference sequence). V was pared by 4 bases and J by 2 bases, with 8 bases between. CDR3 in amino acids: CASSTTRQETQYF. The CDR3 coding sequence is TGTGCCAGTAGTACTACACGGCAAGAGACCCAGTACTTC.

The chain joins TRBV19 to TRBJ2-7; 8 nucleotides match TRBD2. This CDR3 has 14 amino acids. The junction had 6 bases not matched to a gene; V was cut back by 4 bases and J by 4 bases. Germline lookup yields CDR1 LNHDA and CDR2 SQIVND (reference sequence). The CDR3 region has the DNA TGTGCCAGTAGTACCGGGGGGGTCGGATACGAGCAGTACTTC. Amino acid sequence: CASSTGGVGYEQYF.

J is TRBJ1-2 and V is TRBV7-9; D possibly corresponds to TRBD1 (5 bases). Germline V gene data show CDR1 as SEHNR and CDR2 as FQNEAQ (reference sequence). CDR3 size: 16 residues. The ends were cut back, 5 bases at V and 4 bases at J, with 20 bases in the middle. CDR3 in amino acids: CASSQAGGSMVYGYTF. The CDR3 DNA reads as TGTGCCAGCAGCCAGGCGGGGGGTAGTATGGTCTATGGCTACACCTTC. Full variable domain (rest looked up from reference TRBV7-9 and TRBJ1-2): DTGVSQNPRHKITKRGQNVTFRCDPISEHNRLYWYRQTLGQGPEFLTYFQNEAQLEKSRLLSDRFSAERPKGSFSTLEIQRTEQGDSAMYLCASSQAGGSMVYGYTFGSGTRLTVV.

The rearrangement links TRBV28 to TRBJ2-2; D might be TRBD1 (6 bases). V lost 7 bases to trimming and J lost 5 bases, with 8 bases between them. This CDR3 contains 12 residues. In germline, CDR1 is MDHEN, CDR2 SYDVKM. CDR3 region: CASTRGTGELFF. The CDR3 DNA reads as TGTGCCAGCACCAGGGGAACCGGGGAGCTGTTTTTT.

V and J are TRBV19 and TRBJ2-1; D is undetermined. Germline CDR1 and CDR2: LNHDA and SQIVND (reference sequence). The CDR3 has 14 residues. Trimming shortened V by 7 bases and J by 7 bases, and 17 bases separated the two germline ends. CDR3: CASTQGAPSNEQFF. CDR3 in DNA: TGTGCCAGTACTCAAGGAGCTCCGAGTAATGAGCAGTTCTTC. Full variable domain (outside the CDR3, taken from reference TRBV19 and TRBJ2-1): DGGITQSPKYLFRKEGQNVTLSCEQNLNHDAMYWYRQDPGQGLRLIYYSQIVNDFQKGDIAEGYSVSREKKESFPLTVTSAQKNPTAFYLCASTQGAPSNEQFFGPGTRLTVL.

Only one count was recorded for this clone. CDR3 coding DNA: TGTGCCAGCAGCTTGGACAGGGGTCCTCGCGCTTTCTTT. It yields the protein CASSLDRGPRAFF. This chain connects TRBV5-4 to TRBJ1-1, with 7 bases fitting TRBD1. With V trimmed by 0 bases and J by 11 bases, 7 bases remained unmatched. The CDR3 has 13 amino acids. Germline V gene data show CDR1 as SGHNT and CDR2 as YYREEE (reference sequence).

The V gene is TRBV24-1, the J gene TRBJ2-3; 12 nucleotides align to TRBD2. This CDR3 is 16 amino acids long. Germline CDR1 is KGHDR and CDR2 is SFDVKD. V lost 4 bases, J lost 4 bases, and 5 bases stayed unmatched. CDR3 coding DNA: TGTGCCACCAGTGACCCCCTAGCGGGAGGGCCAGATACGCAGTATTTT. Protein product: CATSDPLAGGPDTQYF.

The gene calls are TRBV19 and TRBJ1-2, with 11 bases that match TRBD1. Per germline, CDR1 LNHDA and CDR2 SQIVND (reference sequence). This CDR3 is 17 amino acids long. V lost 5 bases to trimming and J lost 8 bases; unmatched junction nucleotides: 16. The CDR3 loop reads CASSGGKGGQGDRGYTF. The DNA of the CDR3 is TGTGCCAGTAGTGGAGGGAAAGGGGGACAGGGGGACCGCGGCTACACCTTC. The whole variable domain, remainder taken from reference TRBV19 and TRBJ1-2, is DGGITQSPKYLFRKEGQNVTLSCEQNLNHDAMYWYRQDPGQGLRLIYYSQIVNDFQKGDIAEGYSVSREKKESFPLTVTSAQKNPTAFYLCASSGGKGGQGDRGYTFGSGTRLTVV.

The V gene is TRBV29-1, the J gene TRBJ2-3; D is undetermined. The ends were cut back, 2 bases at V and 6 bases at J, with 9 bases in the middle. The CDR3 contains 12 residues. Per the germline V gene, CDR1 is SQVTM and CDR2 is ANQGSEA. DNA of the CDR3: TGCAGCGTTGAAAACAGCGCCGATACGCAGTATTTT. Translating it yields CSVENSADTQYF.

V usage is TRBV27 and J usage is TRBJ2-7, with a possible D match to TRBD2 (7 bases). The germline gives CDR1 MNHEY, CDR2 SMNVEV (reference sequence). V was cut by 3 bases and J by 7 bases, with 10 bases left in between. The CDR3 is made up of 12 amino acids. The CDR3 sequence is CASSLRGGEQYF. DNA for the CDR3: TGTGCCAGCAGTTTGAGGGGGGGAGAGCAGTACTTC.

This clone was observed a few times. The genes are TRBV19 and TRBJ1-2; 8 nucleotides line up with TRBD1. After removal of 3 bases from V and 4 bases from J, the junction contained 10 bases not matched to a gene. Germline V gene sequence: CDR1 LNHDA, CDR2 SQIVND (reference sequence). The CDR3 covers 16 residues. CDR3 sequence (DNA): TGTGCCAGTAGTATGGCTCAGGGGGCCTCCTCCTATGGCTACACCTTC. Translating gives CASSMAQGASSYGYTF. The entire variable domain, with the rest obtained from reference TRBV19 and TRBJ1-2, is as follows: DGGITQSPKYLFRKEGQNVTLSCEQNLNHDAMYWYRQDPGQGLRLIYYSQIVNDFQKGDIAEGYSVSREKKESFPLTVTSAQKNPTAFYLCASSMAQGASSYGYTFGSGTRLTVV.

In this sample, this clone turned up once. The chain couples TRBV5-8 to TRBJ1-4; 8 positions match TRBD1. Germline assignment: CDR1 SGHTS and CDR2 YDEGEE. The CDR3 has 14 amino acids. V gave up 2 bases and J gave up 8 bases; unmatched junction bases: 5. CDR3 nucleotide sequence: TGTGCCAGCAGCTTTTCCGACAGGGGAGAAAAACTGTTTTTT. Its protein is CASSFSDRGEKLFF.

The chain employs TRBV9 and TRBJ2-1, with 8 bases fitting TRBD2. Germline V gene sequence: CDR1 SGDLS, CDR2 YYNGEE. The J segment lost 6 bases and the V segment lost 4 bases, leaving 12 bases of the junction unmatched. The CDR3 spans 16 residues. The CDR3 protein is CASSPGGTRVANEQFF. CDR3 nucleotides: TGTGCCAGCAGCCCCGGGGGGACTAGGGTTGCCAATGAGCAGTTCTTC. The variable domain in full, with the rest retrieved from reference TRBV9 and TRBJ2-1, is DSGVTQTPKHLITATGQRVTLRCSPRSGDLSVYWYQQSLDQGLQFLIQYYNGEERAKGNILERFSAQQFPDLHSELNLSSLELGDSALYFCASSPGGTRVANEQFFGPGTRLTVL.

The chain joins TRBV5-1 to TRBJ2-3, with 10 positions matching TRBD2. Trimming cost V 4 bases and J 6 bases; bases outside gene matches: 5. The CDR3 is made up of 14 amino acids. Germline CDR1 SGHRS, CDR2 YFSETQ. CDR3: CASSGLAGEDTQYF. CDR3 in DNA: TGCGCCAGCAGCGGCCTAGCGGGAGAGGATACGCAGTATTTT.